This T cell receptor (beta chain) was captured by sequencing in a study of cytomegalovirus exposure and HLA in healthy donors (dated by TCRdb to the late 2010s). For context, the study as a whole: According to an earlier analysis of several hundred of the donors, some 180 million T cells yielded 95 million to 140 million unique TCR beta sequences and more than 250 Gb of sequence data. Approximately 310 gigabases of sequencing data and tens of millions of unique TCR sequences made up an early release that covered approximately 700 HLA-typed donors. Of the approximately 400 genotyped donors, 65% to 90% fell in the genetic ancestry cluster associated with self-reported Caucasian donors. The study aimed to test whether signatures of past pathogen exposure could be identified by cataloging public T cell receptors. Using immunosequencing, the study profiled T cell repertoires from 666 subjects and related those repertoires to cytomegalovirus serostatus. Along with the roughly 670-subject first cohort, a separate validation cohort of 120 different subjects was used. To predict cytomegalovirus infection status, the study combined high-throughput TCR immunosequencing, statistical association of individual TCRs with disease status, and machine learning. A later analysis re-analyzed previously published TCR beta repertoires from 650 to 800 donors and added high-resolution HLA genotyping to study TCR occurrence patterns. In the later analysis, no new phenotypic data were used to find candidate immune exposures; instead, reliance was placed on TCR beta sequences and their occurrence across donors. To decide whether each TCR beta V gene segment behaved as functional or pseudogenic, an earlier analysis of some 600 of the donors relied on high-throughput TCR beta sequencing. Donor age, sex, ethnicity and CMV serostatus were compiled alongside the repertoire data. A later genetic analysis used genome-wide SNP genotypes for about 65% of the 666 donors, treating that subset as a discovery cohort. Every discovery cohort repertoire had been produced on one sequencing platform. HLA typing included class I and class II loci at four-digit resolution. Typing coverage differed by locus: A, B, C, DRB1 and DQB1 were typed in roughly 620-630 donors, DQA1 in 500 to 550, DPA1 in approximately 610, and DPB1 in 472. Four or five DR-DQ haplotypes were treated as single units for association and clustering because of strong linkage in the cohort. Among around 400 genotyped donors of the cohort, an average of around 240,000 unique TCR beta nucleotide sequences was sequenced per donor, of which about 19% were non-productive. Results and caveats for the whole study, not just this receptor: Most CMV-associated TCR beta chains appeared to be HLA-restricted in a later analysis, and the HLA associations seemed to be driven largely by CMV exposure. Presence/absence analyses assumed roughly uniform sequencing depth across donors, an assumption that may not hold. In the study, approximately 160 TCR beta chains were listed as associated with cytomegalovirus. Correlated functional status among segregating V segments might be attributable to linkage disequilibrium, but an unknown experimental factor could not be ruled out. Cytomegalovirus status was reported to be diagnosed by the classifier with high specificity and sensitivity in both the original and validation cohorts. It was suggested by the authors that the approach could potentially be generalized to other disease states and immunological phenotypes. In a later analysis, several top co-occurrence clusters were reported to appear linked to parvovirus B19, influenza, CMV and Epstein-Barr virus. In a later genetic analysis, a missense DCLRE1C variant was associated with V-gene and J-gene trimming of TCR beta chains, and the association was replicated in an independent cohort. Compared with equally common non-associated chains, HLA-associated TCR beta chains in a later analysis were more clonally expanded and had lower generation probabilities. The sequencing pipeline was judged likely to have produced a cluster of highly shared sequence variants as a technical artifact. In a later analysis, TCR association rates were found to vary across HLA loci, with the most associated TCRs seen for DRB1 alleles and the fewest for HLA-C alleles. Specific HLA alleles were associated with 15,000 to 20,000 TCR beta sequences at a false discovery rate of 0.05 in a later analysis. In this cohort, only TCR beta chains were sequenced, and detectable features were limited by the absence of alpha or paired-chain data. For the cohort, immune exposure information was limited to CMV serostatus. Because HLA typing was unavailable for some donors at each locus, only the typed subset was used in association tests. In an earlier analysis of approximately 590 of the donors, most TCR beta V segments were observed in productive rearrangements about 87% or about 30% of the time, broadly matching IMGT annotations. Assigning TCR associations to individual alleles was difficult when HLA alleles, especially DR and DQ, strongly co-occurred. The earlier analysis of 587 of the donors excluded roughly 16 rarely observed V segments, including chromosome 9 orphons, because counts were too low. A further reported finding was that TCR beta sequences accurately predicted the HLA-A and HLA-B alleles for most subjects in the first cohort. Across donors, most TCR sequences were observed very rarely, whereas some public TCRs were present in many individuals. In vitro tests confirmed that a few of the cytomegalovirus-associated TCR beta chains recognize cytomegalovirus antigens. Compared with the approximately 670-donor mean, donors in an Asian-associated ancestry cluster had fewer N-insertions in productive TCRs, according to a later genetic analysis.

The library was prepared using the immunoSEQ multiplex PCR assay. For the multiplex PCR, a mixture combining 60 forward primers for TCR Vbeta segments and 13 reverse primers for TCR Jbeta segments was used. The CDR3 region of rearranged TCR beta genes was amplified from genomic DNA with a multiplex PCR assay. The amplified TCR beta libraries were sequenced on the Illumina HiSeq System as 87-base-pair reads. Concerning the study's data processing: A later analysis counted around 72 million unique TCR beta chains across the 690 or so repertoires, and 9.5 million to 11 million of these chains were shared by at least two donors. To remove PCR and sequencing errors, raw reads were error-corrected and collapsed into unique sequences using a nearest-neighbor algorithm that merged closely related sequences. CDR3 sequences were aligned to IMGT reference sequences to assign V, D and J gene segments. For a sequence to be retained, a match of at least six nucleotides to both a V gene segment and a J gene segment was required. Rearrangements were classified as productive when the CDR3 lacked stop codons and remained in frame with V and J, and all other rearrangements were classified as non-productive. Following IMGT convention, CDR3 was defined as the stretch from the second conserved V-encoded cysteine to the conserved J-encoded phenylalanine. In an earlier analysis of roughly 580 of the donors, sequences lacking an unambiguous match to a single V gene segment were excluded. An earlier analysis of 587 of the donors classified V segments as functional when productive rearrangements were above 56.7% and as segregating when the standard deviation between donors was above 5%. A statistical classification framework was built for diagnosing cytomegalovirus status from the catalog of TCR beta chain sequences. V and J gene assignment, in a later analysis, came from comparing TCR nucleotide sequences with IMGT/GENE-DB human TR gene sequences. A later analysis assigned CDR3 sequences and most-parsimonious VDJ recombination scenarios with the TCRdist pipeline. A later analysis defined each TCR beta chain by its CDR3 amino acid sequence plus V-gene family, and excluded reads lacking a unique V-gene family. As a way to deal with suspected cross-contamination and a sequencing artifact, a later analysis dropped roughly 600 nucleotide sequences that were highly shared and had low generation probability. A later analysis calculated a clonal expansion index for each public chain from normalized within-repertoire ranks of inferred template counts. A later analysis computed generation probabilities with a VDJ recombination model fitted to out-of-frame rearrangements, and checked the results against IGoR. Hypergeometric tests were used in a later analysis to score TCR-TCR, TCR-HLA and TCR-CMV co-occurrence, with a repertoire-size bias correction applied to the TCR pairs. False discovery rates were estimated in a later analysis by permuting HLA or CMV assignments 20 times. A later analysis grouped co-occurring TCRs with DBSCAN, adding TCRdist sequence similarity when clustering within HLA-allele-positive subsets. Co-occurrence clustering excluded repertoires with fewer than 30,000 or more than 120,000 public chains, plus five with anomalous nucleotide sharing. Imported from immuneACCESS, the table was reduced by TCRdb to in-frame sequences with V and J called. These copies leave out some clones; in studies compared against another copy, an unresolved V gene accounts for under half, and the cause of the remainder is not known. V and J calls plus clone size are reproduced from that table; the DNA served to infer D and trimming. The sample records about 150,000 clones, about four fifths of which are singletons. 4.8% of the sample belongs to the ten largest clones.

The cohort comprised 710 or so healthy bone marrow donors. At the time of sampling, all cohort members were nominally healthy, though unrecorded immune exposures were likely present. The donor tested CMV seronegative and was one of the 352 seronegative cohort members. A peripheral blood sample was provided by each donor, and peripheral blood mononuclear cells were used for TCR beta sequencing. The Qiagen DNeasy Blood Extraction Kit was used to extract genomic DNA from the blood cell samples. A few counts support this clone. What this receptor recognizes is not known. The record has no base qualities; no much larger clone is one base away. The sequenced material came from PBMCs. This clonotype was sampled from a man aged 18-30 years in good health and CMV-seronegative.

The DNA is as follows: TGCGCCAGCAGCCAAGAGGACTTCCTTCGTGAGCAGTTCTTC. This yields the protein CASSQEDFLREQFF. In this chain, TRBV4-1 is recombined with TRBJ2-1; a weak D assignment points to TRBD2 (5 bases agree). CDR1 and CDR2 were assigned from the germline V gene as MGHRA and YSYEKL. Taken from cysteine to phenylalanine, the CDR3 has 14 residues. Only the CDR3 region is kept as DNA, spanning 42 bases read in frame from base 1. The V and J ends are trimmed by 0 bases and 9 bases, leaving 12 bases between them.